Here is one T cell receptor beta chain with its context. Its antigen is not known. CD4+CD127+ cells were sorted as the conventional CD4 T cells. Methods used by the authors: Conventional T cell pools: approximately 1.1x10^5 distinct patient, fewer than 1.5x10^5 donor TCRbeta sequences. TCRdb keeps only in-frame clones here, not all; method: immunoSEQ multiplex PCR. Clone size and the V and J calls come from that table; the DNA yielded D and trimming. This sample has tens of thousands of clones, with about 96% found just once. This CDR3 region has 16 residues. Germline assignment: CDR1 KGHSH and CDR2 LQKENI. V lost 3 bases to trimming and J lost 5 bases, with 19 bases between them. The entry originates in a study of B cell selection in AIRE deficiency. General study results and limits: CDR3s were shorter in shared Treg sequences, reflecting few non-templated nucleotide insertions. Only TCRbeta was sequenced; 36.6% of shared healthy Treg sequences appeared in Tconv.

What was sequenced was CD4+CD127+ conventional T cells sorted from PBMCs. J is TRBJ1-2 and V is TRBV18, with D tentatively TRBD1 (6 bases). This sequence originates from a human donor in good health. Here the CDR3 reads CASSPLDRTAGYGYTF. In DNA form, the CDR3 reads TGTGCCAGCTCACCGTTAGACAGGACGGCCGGGTATGGCTACACCTTC.